This T cell receptor beta chain derives from a study of T cell clonality in common variable immunodeficiency (dated by TCRdb to the mid-2010s). This clone has just a few counts. Its binding antigen is unknown. Coverage ceases 3 residues before the CDR3 finishes, and the germline J gene fills in the end. CDR3 length: 15 amino acids, cysteine to phenylalanine. Of the CDR3's DNA, 36 bases were read; they are in frame from base 1. V lost 4 bases and J lost 4 bases; the stretch between them is 14 bases long. From a lookup of the germline V gene, CDR1 and CDR2 are MNHNS and SASEGT. Standard criteria were used to diagnose CVID, namely serum IgG, IgA and/or IgM reduced below the normal range together with specific antibody deficiency. A total of 44 subjects (approximately 15 female and around 30 male; age range roughly 9 to 64 years, mean age around 37) were included in the CVID group. Both CVID patients and healthy controls were predominantly of Caucasian heritage. Replacement immunoglobulin therapy had been administered to all CVID subjects for at least one year at the time of study participation. No CVID subject was ill or taking immunomodulatory or immunosuppressive medication when blood was collected. Heparinized peripheral whole blood samples of roughly 5 to 8 ml were obtained from each donor. Genomic DNA from adults with common variable immune deficiency (CVID) and from healthy adult controls was used for sequencing of TCRbeta CDR3 repertoires. Diluted blood was density-centrifuged over Hypaque 1077 or Ficoll-Paque to isolate peripheral blood mononuclear cells. Genomic DNA was obtained from unsorted mononuclear cells through either Qiagen column purification or a centrifugation-based method.

The research as a whole found: Reportedly, TCRbeta sequences from CVID had fewer deletions and N-nucleotide insertions, and highly modified clones with 13 or more V deletions were absent from CVID. CVID subjects shared fewer TCRbeta clones with each other than healthy controls did (p < 0.0001). Patient heterogeneity within the CVID cohort put limits on correlating repertoire features with clinical complications. According to the authors, figuring out what caused the increased clonality in CVID would require sequencing the repertoires of T cell subpopulations. TCRbeta clonality was higher in CVID subjects than in healthy controls (t-test p = 0.018), and the increase was most characteristic of about a third of subjects. Even though DNA input was the same, control samples had an average of approximately 82,000 unique sequences each, compared with roughly 32,000 in CVID samples.

For sequencing, equivalent amounts of genomic DNA were input from CVID and control samples. For every sample, a 60 bp segment covering the rearranged TCRbeta CDR3 region was amplified and then sequenced. The immunoSEQ assay, a bias-corrected multiplex PCR with high-throughput sequencing, was employed for TCRbeta amplification. In the paper's pipeline: Every unique nucleotide sequence was considered a clone and was annotated with V, D and J genes, copy number and frequency. Sequences were labeled productive if in frame, and non-productive if out of frame or containing stop codons. As previously described, clonality was calculated on the basis of Shannon's entropy. The predicted amino acid sequences of productive clones were used to derive mean CDR3 Kyte-Doolittle hydropathy. Hierarchical clustering of scaled V gene usage was performed with the R hclust function using Manhattan distance and complete linkage. Clone sharing by CDR3 amino acid sequence was assessed by resampling 12 repertoires per group over 100 rounds. The repertoires were searched for 65 to 80 published EBV-specific and around 240 published CMV-specific TCRbeta sequences. Analysis left out a couple of CVID samples that produced under 10,000 sequences, so fewer than 55 CVID repertoires remained. TCRdb obtained this table from immuneACCESS and retained in-frame rearrangements with V and J assigned. These tables miss some clones; where compared with another copy, unresolved V genes account for less than half of the shortfall, and the remainder is unexplained. That table supplies the V and J calls and clone size; D and trimming were determined from the DNA. This sample contains more than 25,000 clones, none of which is a singleton. Jointly, the top ten make up under 4.5% of the sample.

The specimen was peripheral blood mononuclear cells. The sequence was obtained from a human donor with common variable immunodeficiency. The V gene is TRBV6-1 and the J gene is TRBJ2-1; the D gene assignment is ambiguous. CDR3 DNA, as far as it was read: TGTGCCAGCAGTGTAGCCCCAGCAGGATACAATGAG. Its translation is CASSVAPAGYNE. The CDR3 in its entirety is CASSVAPAGYNEQFF.